The text below deals with one TCR beta chain. Its antigen is not identified. This entry is derived from a study of liver allograft versus peripheral blood T cells. The wider study: Recipients' peripheral blood served as the comparator for T cell receptor repertoires in transplanted livers. Findings and limits, study-wide: Liver allografts reportedly held T cell receptor repertoires unlike those in peripheral blood.

TCRdb recomputed calls from the reads with MiXCR, one row per CDR3 protein. This sample has 15,000 or so distinct CDR3 sequences, with 28% found just once. From germline, CDR1 is SGHDT and CDR2 YYEEEE. CDR3 length: 13 amino acids. Trimming took 4 bases from V and 8 from J; bases not matched to a gene: 7. The receptor's source is a human patient who had a liver transplant. Some T cells may trace back to the graft donor. V and J are TRBV5-6 and TRBJ1-2; the match to TRBD1 covers 8 bases. The CDR3 region has the DNA TGTGCCAGCAGCACCTGGACAGGGCGAGGCTACACCTTC. This gives the protein CASSTWTGRGYTF. Looking up the rest from reference TRBV5-6 and TRBJ1-2 gives the full variable domain: DAGVTQSPTHLIKTRGQQVTLRCSPKSGHDTVSWYQQALGQGPQFIFQYYEEEERQRGNFPDRFSGHQFPNYSSELNVNALLLGDSALYLCASSTWTGRGYTFGSGTRLTVV.